The text below deals with one T cell receptor beta chain. The antigen remains undetermined. Data came from immunoSEQ multiplex PCR; TCRdb stores just in-frame clones and leaves some out. This sample yields some 57,000 clones, of which roughly 85% are seen a single time; 3.5% to 4% belongs to the top ten. This record comes from a study of OX40 agonist ivuxolimab in advanced cancers. Turning to the study itself: Patients got intravenous ivuxolimab at 0.01 to 10 mg/kg every 2 weeks. Study results and caveats: It was also the case that some nonresponders had low normalized T-cell clonal expansion.

The sample consisted of CD4+ or CD8+ T cells sorted from blood, taken in a trial of the OX40 agonist ivuxolimab. The receptor was isolated from an adult with an advanced solid tumor such as melanoma, head and neck, liver or kidney cancer.

CDR3: CASSLMTGQGTQYF. The CDR3 coding sequence is TGTGCCAGCAGCTTAATGACAGGGCAGGGTACGCAGTATTTT. This sequence joins TRBV7-9 and TRBJ2-3; 7 bases map to TRBD1. Germline V gene sequence: CDR1 SEHNR, CDR2 FQNEAQ (reference sequence). The CDR3 length is 14 residues. J was trimmed by 8 bases and V by 2 bases; bases with no gene match: 7.